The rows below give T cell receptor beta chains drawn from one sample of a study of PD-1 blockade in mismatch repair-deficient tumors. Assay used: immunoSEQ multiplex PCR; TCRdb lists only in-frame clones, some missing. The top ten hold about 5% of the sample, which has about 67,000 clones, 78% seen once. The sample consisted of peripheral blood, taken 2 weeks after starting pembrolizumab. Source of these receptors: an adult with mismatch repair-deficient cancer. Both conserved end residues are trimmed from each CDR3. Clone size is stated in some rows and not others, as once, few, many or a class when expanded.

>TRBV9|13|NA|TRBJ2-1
ASSGGTSGRDEQF
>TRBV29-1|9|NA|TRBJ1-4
SAGENEKLF
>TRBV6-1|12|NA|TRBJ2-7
ATRFEGFSYEQY
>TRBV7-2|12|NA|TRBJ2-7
ASSLERESYEQY
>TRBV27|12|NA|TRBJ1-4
VSSLSRTQKKLF
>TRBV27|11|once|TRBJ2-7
ATSREGTYEQY
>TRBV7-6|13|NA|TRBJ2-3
ASSLRTGSTDTQY
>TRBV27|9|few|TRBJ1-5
ASSSSGAWH
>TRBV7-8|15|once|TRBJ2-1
ASSLGNTGGVDNEQF
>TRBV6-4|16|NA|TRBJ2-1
ATRRDTGLAGVFGEQF
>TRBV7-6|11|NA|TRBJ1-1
ASSFSEYTEAF
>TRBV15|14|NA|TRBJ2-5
ATSRESAGNKETQY
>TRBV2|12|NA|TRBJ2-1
ASSAIQGYNEQF
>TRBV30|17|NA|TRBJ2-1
AWMPRTSGRTSSYNEQF
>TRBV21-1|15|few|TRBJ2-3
ASSPLYGERGTDTQY
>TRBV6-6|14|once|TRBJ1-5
ASSPDRGPSNQPQH
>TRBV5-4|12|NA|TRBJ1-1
ASSLQGELTEAF
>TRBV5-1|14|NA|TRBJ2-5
ASSLSASGGQETQY
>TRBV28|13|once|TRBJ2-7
ASSAPGQSSYEQY
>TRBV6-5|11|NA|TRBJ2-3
ASKSEGTDTQY
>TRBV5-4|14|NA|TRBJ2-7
ASSRPGRAGEYEQY
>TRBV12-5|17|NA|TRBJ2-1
ASGLVLTSGRARGNEQF
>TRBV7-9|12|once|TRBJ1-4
ASYRTGNNEKLF
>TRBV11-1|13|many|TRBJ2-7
ASSSGTGGKYEQY
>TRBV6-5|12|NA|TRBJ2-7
ASIGDRGQREQY